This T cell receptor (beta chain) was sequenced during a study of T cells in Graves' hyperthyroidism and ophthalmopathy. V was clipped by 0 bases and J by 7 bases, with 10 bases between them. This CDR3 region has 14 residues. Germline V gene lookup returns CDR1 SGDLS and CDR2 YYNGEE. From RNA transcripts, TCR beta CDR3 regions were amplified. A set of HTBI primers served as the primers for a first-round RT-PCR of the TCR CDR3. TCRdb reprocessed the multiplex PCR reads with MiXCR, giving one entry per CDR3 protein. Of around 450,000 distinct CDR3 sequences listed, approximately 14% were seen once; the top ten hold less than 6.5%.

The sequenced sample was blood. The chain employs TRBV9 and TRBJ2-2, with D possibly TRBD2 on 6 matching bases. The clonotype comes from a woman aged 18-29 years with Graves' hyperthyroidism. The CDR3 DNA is TGTGCCAGCAGCGTAGTAGGAGGGGTCGGGGAGCTGTTTTTT. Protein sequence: CASSVVGGVGELFF.